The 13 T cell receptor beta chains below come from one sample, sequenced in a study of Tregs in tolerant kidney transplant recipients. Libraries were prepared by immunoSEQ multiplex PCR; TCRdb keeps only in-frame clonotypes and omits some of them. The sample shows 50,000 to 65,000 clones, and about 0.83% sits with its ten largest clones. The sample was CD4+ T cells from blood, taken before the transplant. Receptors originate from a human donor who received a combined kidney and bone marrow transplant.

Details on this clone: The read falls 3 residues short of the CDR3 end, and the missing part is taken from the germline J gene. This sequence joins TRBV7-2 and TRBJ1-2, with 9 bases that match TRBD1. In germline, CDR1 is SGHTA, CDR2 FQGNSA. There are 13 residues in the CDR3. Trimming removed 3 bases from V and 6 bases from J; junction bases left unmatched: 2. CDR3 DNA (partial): TGTGCCAGCAGCTTGGGACAGGGAAATGGC. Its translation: CASSLGQGNG. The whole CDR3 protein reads CASSLGQGNGYTF.

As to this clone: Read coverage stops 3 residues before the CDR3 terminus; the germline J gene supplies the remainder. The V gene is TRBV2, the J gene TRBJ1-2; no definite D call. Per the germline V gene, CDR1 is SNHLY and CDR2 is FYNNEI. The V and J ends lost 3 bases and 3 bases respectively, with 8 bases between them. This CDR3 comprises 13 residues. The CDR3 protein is CASSDRSDYGYTF. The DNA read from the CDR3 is TGTGCCAGCAGTGATAGGAGCGACTATGGC.

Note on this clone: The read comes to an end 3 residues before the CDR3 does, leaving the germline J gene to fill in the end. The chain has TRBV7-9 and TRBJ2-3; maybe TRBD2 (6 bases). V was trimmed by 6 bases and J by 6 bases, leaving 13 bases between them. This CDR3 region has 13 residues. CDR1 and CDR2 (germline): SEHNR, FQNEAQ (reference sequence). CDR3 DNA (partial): TGTGCCAGCAGGCTTGGGGGGAAGGATACG. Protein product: CASRLGGKDT. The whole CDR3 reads CASRLGGKDTQYF.

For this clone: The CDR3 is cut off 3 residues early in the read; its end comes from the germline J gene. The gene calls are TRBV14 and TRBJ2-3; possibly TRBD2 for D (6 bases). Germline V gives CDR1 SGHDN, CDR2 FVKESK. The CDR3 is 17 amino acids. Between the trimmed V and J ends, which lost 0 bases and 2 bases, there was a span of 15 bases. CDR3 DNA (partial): TGTGCCAGCAGCCAAGATGAGGGCGGGATACACACAGATACG. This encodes CASSQDEGGIHTDT. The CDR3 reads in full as CASSQDEGGIHTDTQYF.

The sequenced part of the CDR3 DNA is TGCAGCGTTGGCCCGGGACAATGGACAGATACG. It encodes CSVGPGQWTDT. From start to end, the CDR3 is CSVGPGQWTDTQYF. The chain combines TRBV29-1 with TRBJ2-3, with D possibly matching TRBD1 (6 bases). The read falls 3 residues short of the CDR3 end, and the missing part is taken from the germline J gene. CDR3 length: 14 amino acids. The V end lost 4 bases, the J end lost 3 bases, and 14 bases lay between the germline ends. Germline V gives CDR1 SQVTM, CDR2 ANQGSEA.

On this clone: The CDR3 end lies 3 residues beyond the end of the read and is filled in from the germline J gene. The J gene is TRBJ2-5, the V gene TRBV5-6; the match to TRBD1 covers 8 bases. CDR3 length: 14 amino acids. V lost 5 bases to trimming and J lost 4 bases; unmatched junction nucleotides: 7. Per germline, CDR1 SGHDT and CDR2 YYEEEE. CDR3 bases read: TGTGCCAGCAGTAACACAGGGGGAGGAGAGACC. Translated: CASSNTGGGET. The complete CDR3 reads CASSNTGGGETQYF.

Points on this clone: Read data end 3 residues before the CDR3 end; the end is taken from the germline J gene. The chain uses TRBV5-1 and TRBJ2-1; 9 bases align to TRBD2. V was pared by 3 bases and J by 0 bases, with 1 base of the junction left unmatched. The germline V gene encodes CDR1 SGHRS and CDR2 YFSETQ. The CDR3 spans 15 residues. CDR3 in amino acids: CASSYSGGSYNEQFF. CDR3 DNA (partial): TGCGCCAGCAGCTATAGCGGGGGCTCCTACAATGAG.

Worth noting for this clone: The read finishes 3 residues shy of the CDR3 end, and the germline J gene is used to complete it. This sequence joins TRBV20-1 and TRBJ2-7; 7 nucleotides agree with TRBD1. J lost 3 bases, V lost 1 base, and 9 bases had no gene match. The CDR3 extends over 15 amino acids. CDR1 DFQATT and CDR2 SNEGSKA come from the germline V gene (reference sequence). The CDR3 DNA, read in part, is TGCAGTGCTAGAGGGCAGGACAGGAGTTTCTACGAG. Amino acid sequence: CSARGQDRSFYE. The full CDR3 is CSARGQDRSFYEQYF.

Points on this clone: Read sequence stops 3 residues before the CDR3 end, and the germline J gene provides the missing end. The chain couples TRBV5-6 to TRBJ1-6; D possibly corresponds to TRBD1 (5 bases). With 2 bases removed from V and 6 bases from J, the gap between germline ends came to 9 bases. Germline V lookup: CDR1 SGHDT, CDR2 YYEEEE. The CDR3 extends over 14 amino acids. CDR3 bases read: TGTGCCAGCAGCTTCAGGGTTCCTAATTCACCC. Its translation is CASSFRVPNSP. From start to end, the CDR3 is CASSFRVPNSPLHF. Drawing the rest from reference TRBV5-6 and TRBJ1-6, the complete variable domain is DAGVTQSPTHLIKTRGQQVTLRCSPKSGHDTVSWYQQALGQGPQFIFQYYEEEERQRGNFPDRFSGHQFPNYSSELNVNALLLGDSALYLCASSFRVPNSPLHFGNGTRLTVT.

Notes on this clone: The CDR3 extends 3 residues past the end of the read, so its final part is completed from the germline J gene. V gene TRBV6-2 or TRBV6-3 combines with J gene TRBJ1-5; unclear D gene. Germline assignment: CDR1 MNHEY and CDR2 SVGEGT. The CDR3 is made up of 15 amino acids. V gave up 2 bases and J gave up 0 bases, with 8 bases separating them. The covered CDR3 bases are TGTGCCAGCAGTTACAGGCAGAATAGCAATCAGCCC. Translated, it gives CASSYRQNSNQP. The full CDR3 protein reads CASSYRQNSNQPQHF.

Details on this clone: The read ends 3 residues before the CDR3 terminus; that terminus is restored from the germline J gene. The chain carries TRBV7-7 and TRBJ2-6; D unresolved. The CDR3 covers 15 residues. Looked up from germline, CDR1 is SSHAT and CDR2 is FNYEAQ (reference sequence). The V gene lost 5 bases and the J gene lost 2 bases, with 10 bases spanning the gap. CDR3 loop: CASSPLYAGANVLTF. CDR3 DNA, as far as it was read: TGTGCCAGCAGCCCTTTATATGCTGGGGCCAACGTC.

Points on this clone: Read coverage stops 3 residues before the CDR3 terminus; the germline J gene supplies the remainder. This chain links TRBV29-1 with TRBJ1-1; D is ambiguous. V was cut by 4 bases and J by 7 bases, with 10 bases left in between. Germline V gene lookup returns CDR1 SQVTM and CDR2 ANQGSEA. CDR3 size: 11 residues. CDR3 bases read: TGCAGCGTTGCTGAGGTCCGTGAA. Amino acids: CSVAEVRE. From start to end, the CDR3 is CSVAEVREAFF.

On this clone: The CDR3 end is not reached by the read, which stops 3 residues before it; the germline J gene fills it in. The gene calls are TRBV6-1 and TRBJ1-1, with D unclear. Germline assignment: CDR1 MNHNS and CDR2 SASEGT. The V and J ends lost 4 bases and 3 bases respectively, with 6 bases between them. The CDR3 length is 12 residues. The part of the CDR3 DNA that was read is TGTGCCAGCAGTGGCGGGTACACTGAA. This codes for CASSGGYTE. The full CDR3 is CASSGGYTEAFF.